This T cell receptor beta chain comes out of a study of cytomegalovirus exposure and HLA in healthy donors. Study-level findings and limits: Apparent HLA restriction characterized most CMV-associated TCR beta chains in a later analysis. Many donors shared some public TCRs, even though most TCR sequences were rare.

Of note for this clone: The antigen is not known.

PCR employed 60 Vbeta and 13 Jbeta primers. The method was immunoSEQ multiplex PCR; TCRdb's version includes in-frame clones alone and lacks a portion of them. Its listing shows some 51,000 clones. With 8 bases clipped from V and 8 bases from J, the junction kept 6 bases outside the gene matches. This CDR3 is built from 12 residues. Per germline, CDR1 SQVTM and CDR2 ANQGSEA. The sample consisted of PBMCs. The sequence came from a man aged 40-49 years in good health and CMV-seropositive. This chain connects TRBV29-1 to TRBJ1-2; 12 bases align to TRBD1. The CDR3: CSLGQGARGYTF. CDR3 in DNA: TGCAGCCTGGGACAGGGGGCTAGGGGCTACACCTTC.